This TCR beta chain emerged from a study of shared clonotypes between healthy human individuals. Sequencing used immunoSEQ multiplex PCR; TCRdb keeps in-frame clones, though not all of them. Of about 2,500,000 clones listed, roughly nine tenths are singletons. This clonotype was sampled from a young man in good health. Sequencing was carried out using naive CD4+ T cells sorted from blood. Specified subset: CD45RA+ positively selected.

CDR3 region: CASSQRDSDSPLHF. CDR3 DNA: TGTGCCAGCAGCCAACGGGACTCGGACTCACCCCTCCACTTT. The J gene is TRBJ1-6, the V gene TRBV6-1, with a weak D call TRBD1 (5 bases). Germline CDR1 is MNHNS and CDR2 is SASEGT. With 6 bases removed from V and 10 bases from J, the gap between germline ends came to 16 bases. The CDR3 consists of 14 residues.